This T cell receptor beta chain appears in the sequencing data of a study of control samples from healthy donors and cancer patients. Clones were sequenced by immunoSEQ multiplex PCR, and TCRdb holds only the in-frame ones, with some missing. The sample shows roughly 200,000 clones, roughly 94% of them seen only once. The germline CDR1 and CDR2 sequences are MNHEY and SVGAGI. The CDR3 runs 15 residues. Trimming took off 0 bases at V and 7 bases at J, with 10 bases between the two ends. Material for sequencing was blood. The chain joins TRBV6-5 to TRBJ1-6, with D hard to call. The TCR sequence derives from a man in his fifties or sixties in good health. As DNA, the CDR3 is TGTGCCAGCAGTTACTCGAGTAGGGAGAATTCACCCCTCCACTTT. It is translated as CASSYSSRENSPLHF.